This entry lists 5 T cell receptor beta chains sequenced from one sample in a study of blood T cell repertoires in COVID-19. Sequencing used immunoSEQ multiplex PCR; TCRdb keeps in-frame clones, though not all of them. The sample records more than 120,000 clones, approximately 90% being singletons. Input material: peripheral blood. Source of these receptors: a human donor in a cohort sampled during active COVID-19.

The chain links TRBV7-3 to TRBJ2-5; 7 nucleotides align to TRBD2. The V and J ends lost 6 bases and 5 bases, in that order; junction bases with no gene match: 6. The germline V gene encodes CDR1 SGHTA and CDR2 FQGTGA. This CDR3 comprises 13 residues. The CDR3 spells CASSLAGSETQYF. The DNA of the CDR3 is TGTGCCAGCAGTTTAGCGGGTTCTGAGACCCAGTACTTC.

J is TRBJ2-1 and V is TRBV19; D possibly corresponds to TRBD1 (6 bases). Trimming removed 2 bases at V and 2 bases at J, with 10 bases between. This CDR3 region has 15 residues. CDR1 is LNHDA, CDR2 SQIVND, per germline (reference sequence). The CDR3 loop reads CASSILGAAYNEQFF. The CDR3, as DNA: TGTGCCAGTAGTATATTGGGGGCGGCCTACAATGAGCAGTTCTTC.

The CDR3 coding sequence is TGTGCCAGCTCTCCCCTCCTTGGTGGGGGGTCTTTTTCCTCTGAGCAGTTCTTC. Translated: CASSPLLGGGSFSSEQFF. The chain joins TRBV18 to TRBJ2-1; D possibly corresponds to TRBD2 (6 bases). The CDR3 runs to 18 residues. Trimming pared 6 bases from V and 9 bases from J, leaving 30 bases between. The germline V gene has CDR1 KGHSH and CDR2 LQKENI.

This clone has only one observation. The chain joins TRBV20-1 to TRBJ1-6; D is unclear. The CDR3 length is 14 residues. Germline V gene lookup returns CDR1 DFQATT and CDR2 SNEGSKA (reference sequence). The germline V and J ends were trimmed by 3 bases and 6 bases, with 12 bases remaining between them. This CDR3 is CSASGIGANSPLHF. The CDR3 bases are TGCAGTGCTAGTGGCATAGGAGCTAATTCACCCCTCCACTTT.

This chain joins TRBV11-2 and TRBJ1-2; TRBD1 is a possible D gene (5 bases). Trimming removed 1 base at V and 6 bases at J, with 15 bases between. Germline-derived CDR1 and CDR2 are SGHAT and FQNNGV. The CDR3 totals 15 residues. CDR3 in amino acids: CASSLVPGRPDGYTF. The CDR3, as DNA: TGTGCCAGCAGCTTAGTGCCAGGGCGTCCGGATGGCTACACCTTC.